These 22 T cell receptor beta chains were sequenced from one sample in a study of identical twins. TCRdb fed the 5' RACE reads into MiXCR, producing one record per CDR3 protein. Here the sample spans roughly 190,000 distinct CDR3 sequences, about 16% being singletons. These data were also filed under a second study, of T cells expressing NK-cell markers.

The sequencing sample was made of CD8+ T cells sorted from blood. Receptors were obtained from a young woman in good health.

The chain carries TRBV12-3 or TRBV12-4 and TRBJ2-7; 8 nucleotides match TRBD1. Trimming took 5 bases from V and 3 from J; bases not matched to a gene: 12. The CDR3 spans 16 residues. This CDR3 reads CASSPQPGTGDYEQYF. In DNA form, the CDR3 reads TGTGCCAGCAGTCCGCAACCCGGGACAGGAGACTACGAGCAGTACTTC.

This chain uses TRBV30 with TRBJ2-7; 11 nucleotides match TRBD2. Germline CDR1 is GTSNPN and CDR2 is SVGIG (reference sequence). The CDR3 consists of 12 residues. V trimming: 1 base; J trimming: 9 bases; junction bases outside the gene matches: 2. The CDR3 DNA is TGTGCCTGGAGTGACGGACTAGCGGGGCAGTACTTC. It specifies CAWSDGLAGQYF.

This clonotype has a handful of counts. Here the CDR3 reads CSVNSRETYEQYF. The CDR3 DNA follows: TGCAGTGTTAACAGCCGGGAGACCTACGAGCAGTACTTC. V gene TRBV20-1 combines with J gene TRBJ2-7; tentative D call: TRBD2 (6 bases). Per the germline V gene, CDR1 is DFQATT and CDR2 is SNEGSKA (reference sequence). Trimming took off 7 bases at V and 2 bases at J, with 15 bases between the two ends. CDR3 length: 13 residues.

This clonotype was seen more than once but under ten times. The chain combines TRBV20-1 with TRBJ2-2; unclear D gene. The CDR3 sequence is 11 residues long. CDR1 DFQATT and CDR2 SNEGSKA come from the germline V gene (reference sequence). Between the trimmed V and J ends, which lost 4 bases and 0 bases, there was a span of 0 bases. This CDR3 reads CSATNTGELFF. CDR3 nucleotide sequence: TGCAGTGCTACGAACACCGGGGAGCTGTTTTTT.

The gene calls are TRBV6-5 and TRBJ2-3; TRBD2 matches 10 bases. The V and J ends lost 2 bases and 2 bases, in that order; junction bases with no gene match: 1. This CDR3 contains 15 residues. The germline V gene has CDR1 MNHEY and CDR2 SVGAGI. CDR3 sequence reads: CASSYGLAATDTQYF. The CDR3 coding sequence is TGTGCCAGCAGTTACGGACTAGCGGCCACAGATACGCAGTATTTT.

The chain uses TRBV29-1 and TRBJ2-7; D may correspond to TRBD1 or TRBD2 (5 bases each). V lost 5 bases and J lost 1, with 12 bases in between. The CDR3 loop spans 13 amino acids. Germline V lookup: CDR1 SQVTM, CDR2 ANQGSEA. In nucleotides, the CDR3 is TGCAGCGTTCTCGAGGGACCTTCCTACGAGCAGTACTTC. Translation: CSVLEGPSYEQYF.

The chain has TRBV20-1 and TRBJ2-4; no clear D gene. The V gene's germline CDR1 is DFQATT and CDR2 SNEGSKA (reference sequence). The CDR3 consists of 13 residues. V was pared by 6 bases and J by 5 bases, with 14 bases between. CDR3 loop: CSARKRTENIQYF. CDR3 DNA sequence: TGCAGTGCCAGAAAACGGACGGAAAACATTCAGTACTTC.

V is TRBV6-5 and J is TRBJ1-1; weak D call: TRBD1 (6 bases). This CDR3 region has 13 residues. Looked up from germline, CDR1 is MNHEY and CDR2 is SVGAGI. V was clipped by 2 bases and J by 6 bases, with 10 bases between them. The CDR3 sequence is CASSYGAGAEAFF. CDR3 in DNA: TGTGCCAGCAGTTACGGGGCAGGGGCTGAAGCTTTCTTT.

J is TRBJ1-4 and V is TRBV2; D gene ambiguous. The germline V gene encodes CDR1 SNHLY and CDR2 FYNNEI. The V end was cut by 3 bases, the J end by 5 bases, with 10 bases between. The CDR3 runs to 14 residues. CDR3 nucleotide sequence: TGTGCCAGCAGTGATGATTGGATAAATGAAAAACTGTTTTTT. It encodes CASSDDWINEKLFF. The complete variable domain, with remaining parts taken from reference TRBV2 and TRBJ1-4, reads EPEVTQTPSHQVTQMGQEVILRCVPISNHLYFYWYRQILGQKVEFLVSFYNNEISEKSEIFDDQFSVERPDGSNFTLKIRSTKLEDSAMYFCASSDDWINEKLFFGSGTQLSVL.

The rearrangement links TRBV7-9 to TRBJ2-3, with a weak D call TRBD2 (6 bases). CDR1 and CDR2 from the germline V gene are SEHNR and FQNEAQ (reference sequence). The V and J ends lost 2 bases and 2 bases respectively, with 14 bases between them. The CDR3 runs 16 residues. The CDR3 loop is CASSLSQGGLTDTQYF. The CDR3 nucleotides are TGTGCCAGCAGCTTAAGCCAGGGAGGACTCACAGATACGCAGTATTTT.

As DNA, the CDR3 is TGTGCCAGCAGTGAAAGTCGGAGTCAGCCCCAGCATTTT. Amino acids: CASSESRSQPQHF. The chain joins TRBV6-1 to TRBJ1-5; D remains unclear. The V gene lost 2 bases and the J gene lost 6 bases, with 8 bases spanning the gap. The CDR3 has 13 amino acids. CDR1 and CDR2 (germline): MNHNS, SASEGT.

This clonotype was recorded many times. Written as DNA, the CDR3 is TGTGCCAGCAGCCCCCGGACTAGCGGGGGGAGCTCCTACAATGAGCAGTTCTTC. Its protein is CASSPRTSGGSSYNEQFF. The chain links TRBV7-9 to TRBJ2-1; 14 bases map to TRBD2. The ends lost 5 bases at V and 0 bases at J; junction bases unmatched: 6. The CDR3 covers 18 residues. The germline gives CDR1 SEHNR, CDR2 FQNEAQ (reference sequence). Drawing the rest from reference TRBV7-9 and TRBJ2-1, the complete variable domain is DTGVSQNPRHKITKRGQNVTFRCDPISEHNRLYWYRQTLGQGPEFLTYFQNEAQLEKSRLLSDRFSAERPKGSFSTLEIQRTEQGDSAMYLCASSPRTSGGSSYNEQFFGPGTRLTVL.

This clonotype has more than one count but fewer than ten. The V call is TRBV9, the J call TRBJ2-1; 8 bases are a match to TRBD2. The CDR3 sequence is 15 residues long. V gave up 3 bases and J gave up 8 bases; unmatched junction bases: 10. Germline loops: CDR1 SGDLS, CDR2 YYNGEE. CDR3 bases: TGTGCCAGCAGCGGCAGCGGGAGAGGAGGGGATGAGCAGTTCTTC. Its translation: CASSGSGRGGDEQFF.

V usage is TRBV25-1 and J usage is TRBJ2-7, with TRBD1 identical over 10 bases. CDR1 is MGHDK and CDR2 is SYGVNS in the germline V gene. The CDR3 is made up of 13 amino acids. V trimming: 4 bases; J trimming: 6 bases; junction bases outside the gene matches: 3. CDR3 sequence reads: CASSGQGAREQYF. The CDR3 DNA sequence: TGTGCCAGCAGTGGACAGGGGGCGCGCGAGCAGTACTTC.

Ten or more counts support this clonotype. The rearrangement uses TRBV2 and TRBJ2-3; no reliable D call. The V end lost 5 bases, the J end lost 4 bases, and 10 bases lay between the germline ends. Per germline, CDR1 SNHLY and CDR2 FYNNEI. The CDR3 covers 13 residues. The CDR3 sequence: CASSPPFPDTQYF. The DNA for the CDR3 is TGTGCCAGCAGTCCCCCGTTCCCAGATACGCAGTATTTT.

CDR3 residues: CASSSLREVEQYF. As DNA, the CDR3 is TGTGCCAGCAGTTCCCTCCGGGAGGTCGAGCAGTACTTC. V and J are TRBV12-3 or TRBV12-4 and TRBJ2-7, with 7 bases identical to TRBD2. The junction had 6 bases not matched to a gene; V was cut back by 4 bases and J by 6 bases. This CDR3 has 13 residues.

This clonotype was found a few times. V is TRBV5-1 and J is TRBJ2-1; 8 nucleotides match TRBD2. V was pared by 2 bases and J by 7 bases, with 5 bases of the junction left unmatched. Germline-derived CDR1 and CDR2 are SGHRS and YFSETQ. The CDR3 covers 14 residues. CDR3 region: CASSFTGGRNEQFF. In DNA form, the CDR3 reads TGCGCCAGCAGCTTTACGGGGGGGCGTAATGAGCAGTTCTTC.

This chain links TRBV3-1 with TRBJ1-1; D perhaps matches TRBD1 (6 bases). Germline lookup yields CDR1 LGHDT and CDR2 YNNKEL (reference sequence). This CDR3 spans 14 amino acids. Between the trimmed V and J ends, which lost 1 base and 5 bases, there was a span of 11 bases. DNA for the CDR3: TGTGCCAGCAGCCAAGGTTCGGGGGCAACTGAAGCTTTCTTT. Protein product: CASSQGSGATEAFF.

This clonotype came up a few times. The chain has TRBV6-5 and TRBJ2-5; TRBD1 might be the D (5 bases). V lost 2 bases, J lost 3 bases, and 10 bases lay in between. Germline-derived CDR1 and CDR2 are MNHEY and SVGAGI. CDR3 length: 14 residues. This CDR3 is CASSYRGREETQYF. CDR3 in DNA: TGTGCCAGCAGTTACAGAGGCAGGGAAGAGACCCAGTACTTC.

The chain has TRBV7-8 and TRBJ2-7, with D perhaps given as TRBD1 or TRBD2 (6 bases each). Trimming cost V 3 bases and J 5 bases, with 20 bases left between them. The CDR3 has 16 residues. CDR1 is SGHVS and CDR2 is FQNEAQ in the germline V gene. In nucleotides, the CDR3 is TGTGCCAGCAGCTTTGTGGGGGCGGGATCGTTCCACGAGCAGTACTTC. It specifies CASSFVGAGSFHEQYF.

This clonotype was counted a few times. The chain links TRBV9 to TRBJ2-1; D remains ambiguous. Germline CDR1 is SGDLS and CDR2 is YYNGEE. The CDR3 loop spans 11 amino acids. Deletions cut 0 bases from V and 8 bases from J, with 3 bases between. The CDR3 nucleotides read TGTGCCAGCAGCGTAGGGTATGAGCAGTTCTTC. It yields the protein CASSVGYEQFF.

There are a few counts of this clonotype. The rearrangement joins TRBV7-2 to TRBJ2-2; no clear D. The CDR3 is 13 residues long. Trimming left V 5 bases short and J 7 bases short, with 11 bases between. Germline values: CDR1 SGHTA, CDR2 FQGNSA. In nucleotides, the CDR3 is TGTGCCAGCAGCCACCCCGGTCGCGGGGAGCTGTTTTTT. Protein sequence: CASSHPGRGELFF.